A single sample is the source of the 29 T cell receptor beta chains below, sequenced in a study of siplizumab effects on memory and regulatory T cells. This table comes from immunoSEQ multiplex PCR, and its TCRdb copy is limited to in-frame clones, with some not included. The table includes some 96,000 clones, 94% detected once. The specimen sequenced was non-Treg CD4+ T cells sorted from blood. These TCRs come from a human donor in good health.

The V call is TRBV6-5, the J call TRBJ1-2; unclear D gene. Per the germline V gene, CDR1 is MNHEY and CDR2 is SVGAGI. V was cut by 6 bases and J by 4 bases, with 18 bases left in between. The CDR3 covers 15 residues. DNA for the CDR3: TGTGCCAGCAGGCGAGACATCCTATCAAGCTATGGCTACACCTTC. Translated: CASRRDILSSYGYTF.

V usage is TRBV7-3 and J usage is TRBJ2-3; TRBD2 matches at 7 bases. The J segment lost 2 bases and the V segment lost 5 bases, leaving 7 bases of the junction unmatched. Germline CDR1 and CDR2: SGHTA and FQGTGA. This CDR3 has 15 residues. CDR3 in amino acids: CASSPVSGFTDTQYF. The CDR3 DNA reads TGTGCCAGCAGCCCCGTTAGCGGGTTCACAGATACGCAGTATTTT.

This rearrangement joins TRBV15 to TRBJ2-1, with D possibly TRBD2 on 5 matching bases. Deletions cut 2 bases from V and 0 bases from J, with 17 bases between. From germline, CDR1 is LNHNV and CDR2 YYDKDF (reference sequence). This CDR3 has 18 residues. Here the CDR3 reads CATSRMSGIRSSYNEQFF. For the CDR3, the DNA is TGTGCCACCAGCAGAATGTCCGGGATTAGGAGCTCCTACAATGAGCAGTTCTTC.

This clone was detected only once. The V and J genes are TRBV10-1 and TRBJ2-7; no firm D call. Trimming shortened V by 3 bases and J by 4 bases, and 4 bases separated the two germline ends. Germline assignment: CDR1 WNHNN and CDR2 SYGVQD (reference sequence). The CDR3 loop spans 11 amino acids. CDR3 in DNA: TGCGCCAGCAGTGACGGGTACGAGCAGTACTTC. Its translation: CASSDGYEQYF.

V gene TRBV4-2 combines with J gene TRBJ1-4; D unclear. CDR1 is LGHNA and CDR2 is YNFKEQ in the germline V gene. Trimming took off 1 base at V and 8 bases at J, with 8 bases between the two ends. CDR3 length equals 13 residues. The CDR3 DNA follows: TGTGCCAGCAGCCAAGCCACCAAGGAAAAACTGTTTTTT. Amino acids: CASSQATKEKLFF.

V usage is TRBV30 and J usage is TRBJ1-5, with 8 bases lining up with TRBD1. Trimming took 5 bases from V and 0 from J; bases not matched to a gene: 6. The germline gives CDR1 GTSNPN, CDR2 SVGIG (reference sequence). This CDR3 is built from 15 residues. The DNA of the CDR3 is TGTGCCTGGGGGACAGGCCGGTATAGCAATCAGCCCCAGCATTTT. Its translation: CAWGTGRYSNQPQHF. The full variable domain, with the rest looked up from reference TRBV30 and TRBJ1-5, is SQTIHQWPATLVQPVGSPLSLECTVEGTSNPNLYWYRQAAGRGLQLLFYSVGIGQISSEVPQNLSASRPQDRQFILSSKKLLLSDSGFYLCAWGTGRYSNQPQHFGDGTRLSIL.

This chain links TRBV11-1 with TRBJ2-1, with 7 bases aligning to TRBD1. Germline CDR1 SGHAT, CDR2 FQDESV (reference sequence). V shed 3 bases and J 7 bases; nucleotides not matched to a gene: 12. The CDR3 contains 16 residues. DNA of the CDR3: TGTGCCAGCAGCTTTAACAGGGGACCGGGATGGAATGAGCAGTTCTTC. It encodes CASSFNRGPGWNEQFF.

The CDR3 reads CASSEISSGRNSYEQYF. The DNA of the CDR3 is TGTGCCAGCAGTGAAATATCTAGCGGGAGGAACTCCTACGAGCAGTACTTC. V and J are TRBV6-1 and TRBJ2-7; 11 positions agree with TRBD2. The germline V gene encodes CDR1 MNHNS and CDR2 SASEGT. The CDR3 totals 17 residues. With 2 bases clipped from V and 0 bases from J, the junction kept 6 bases outside the gene matches.

Concerning this clone itself: The same CDR3 can be traced to other DNA sequences in this sample. This chain uses TRBV5-1 with TRBJ1-4; D not certain. Looked up from germline, CDR1 is SGHRS and CDR2 is YFSETQ. This CDR3 region has 14 residues. V lost 0 bases and J lost 0, with 3 bases in between. CDR3 protein: CASSLGATNEKLFF. In DNA form, the CDR3 reads TGCGCCAGCAGCTTGGGGGCAACTAATGAAAAACTGTTTTTT.

This sequence joins TRBV6-5 and TRBJ2-5; 11 nucleotides align to TRBD1. This CDR3 has 15 amino acids. The V gene end was trimmed by 3 bases and the J gene end by 3 bases; junction bases not matched to a gene: 3. Per germline, CDR1 MNHEY and CDR2 SVGAGI. The CDR3 sequence is CASSYGGQGEETQYF. DNA of the CDR3: TGTGCCAGCAGTTATGGGGGACAGGGGGAAGAGACCCAGTACTTC.

The chain combines TRBV28 with TRBJ2-2, with TRBD1 matching over 7 bases. V lost 3 bases and J lost 0; bases outside the gene matches: 4. The CDR3 has 16 residues. Germline V gene data show CDR1 as MDHEN and CDR2 as SYDVKM. The DNA for the CDR3 is TGTGCCAGCAGTTTCAGTGGGACAGCGAACACCGGGGAGCTGTTTTTT. Translated: CASSFSGTANTGELFF.

The rearrangement links TRBV5-1 to TRBJ2-1; D may be TRBD2 (5 bases). V gave up 5 bases and J gave up 4 bases, with 16 bases separating them. From germline, CDR1 is SGHRS and CDR2 YFSETQ. The CDR3 runs to 15 residues. The CDR3 bases are TGCGCCAGCAGGCCCCGGGGTAGCGCTTACAATGAGCAGTTCTTC. It encodes CASRPRGSAYNEQFF. Together with reference TRBV5-1 and TRBJ2-1, the CDR3 gives the full variable domain: KAGVTQTPRYLIKTRGQQVTLSCSPISGHRSVSWYQQTPGQGLQFLFEYFSETQRNKGNFPGRFSGRQFSNSRSEMNVSTLELGDSALYLCASRPRGSAYNEQFFGPGTRLTVL.

This clone was observed once. This chain connects TRBV29-1 to TRBJ2-5; 9 bases line up with TRBD2. The CDR3 spans 14 residues. Germline lookup yields CDR1 SQVTM and CDR2 ANQGSEA. The trim removed 1 base at V and 7 bases at J, leaving 7 bases unmatched. The CDR3 spells CSVEGLAGTGTQYF. CDR3 bases: TGCAGCGTTGAAGGTCTAGCGGGAACGGGGACCCAGTACTTC. The entire variable domain, with the rest obtained from reference TRBV29-1 and TRBJ2-5, is as follows: SAVISQKPSRDICQRGTSLTIQCQVDSQVTMMFWYRQQPGQSLTLIATANQGSEATYESGFVIDKFPISRPNLTFSTLTVSNMSPEDSSIYLCSVEGLAGTGTQYFGPGTRLLVL.

The rearrangement uses TRBV5-4 and TRBJ2-1, with 9 bases aligning to TRBD1. Germline V lookup: CDR1 SGHNT, CDR2 YYREEE (reference sequence). The J segment lost 8 bases and the V segment lost 1 base, leaving 4 bases of the junction unmatched. The CDR3 consists of 14 residues. The CDR3 loop is CASSLWTGVDEQFF. The CDR3 nucleotides are TGTGCCAGCAGCTTGTGGACAGGGGTTGATGAGCAGTTCTTC.

V usage is TRBV29-1 and J usage is TRBJ2-2; 7 bases map to TRBD1. Germline assignment: CDR1 SQVTM and CDR2 ANQGSEA. There are 15 residues in the CDR3. The V and J ends lost 5 bases and 6 bases, in that order; junction bases with no gene match: 12. The CDR3: CSVQTGQAGAGELFF. The CDR3 nucleotides read TGCAGCGTTCAGACAGGACAGGCCGGGGCCGGGGAGCTGTTTTTT.

As for this clone: The junction shows a germline mismatch at one end, possibly a read error. The rearrangement joins TRBV30 to TRBJ2-7; 12 bases fit TRBD2. The CDR3 contains 13 residues. CDR1 and CDR2 (germline): GTSNPN, SVGIG (reference sequence). CDR3 amino acids: CAWSALAGGHTGF. The CDR3 nucleotides are TGTGCCTGGAGTGCACTAGCGGGAGGCCATACGGGGTTC.

In DNA, the CDR3 is TGCGCCAGCAGCTTGGGGCCAGAAGCAGATACGCAGTATTTT. Encoded protein: CASSLGPEADTQYF. The chain employs TRBV5-1 and TRBJ2-3, with D hard to call. V was cut by 0 bases and J by 4 bases, with 9 bases left in between. The CDR3 covers 14 residues. Germline V gives CDR1 SGHRS, CDR2 YFSETQ.

The V gene is TRBV10-1, the J gene TRBJ1-5, with D possibly TRBD1 on 5 matching bases. Trimming removed 5 bases from V and 4 bases from J, with 12 bases in between. CDR3 length: 14 residues. Germline loops: CDR1 WNHNN, CDR2 SYGVQD (reference sequence). The CDR3 DNA sequence: TGCGCCAGCAGTCCAGCCAGACAGAATCAGCCCCAGCATTTT. Protein sequence: CASSPARQNQPQHF.

As for this clone: The junction differs from germline at one of its ends, possibly a read error. This chain links TRBV7-7 with TRBJ2-5; TRBD1 aligns across 10 bases. From germline, CDR1 is SSHAT and CDR2 FNYEAQ (reference sequence). The CDR3 consists of 14 residues. The CDR3 protein is CASSAGQGLGTQYF. CDR3 sequence (DNA): TGTGCTAGCAGCGCGGGACAGGGGTTGGGGACCCAGTACTTC.

The chain employs TRBV2 and TRBJ2-7; D tentatively reads TRBD1 or TRBD2 (6 bases each). Germline values: CDR1 SNHLY, CDR2 FYNNEI. CDR3 length: 12 amino acids. The V and J ends lost 7 bases and 4 bases respectively, with 11 bases between them. Here the CDR3 reads CASTGDTYEQYF. CDR3 coding DNA: TGTGCCAGCACGGGGGACACTTACGAGCAGTACTTC.

The chain uses TRBV7-3 and TRBJ2-3, with D perhaps matching TRBD1 or TRBD2 (5 bases each). The CDR3 length is 15 residues. The V end lost 6 bases, the J end lost 6 bases, and 19 bases lay between the germline ends. The germline V gene has CDR1 SGHTA and CDR2 FQGTGA. CDR3 in amino acids: CASSFDSGSRDTQYF. The CDR3 DNA reads TGTGCCAGCAGTTTCGACAGCGGATCTCGGGATACGCAGTATTTT.

V and J are TRBV4-1 and TRBJ2-2; no firm D call. The CDR3 sequence is 12 residues long. V was clipped by 4 bases and J by 7 bases, with 7 bases between them. The germline CDR1 and CDR2 sequences are MGHRA and YSYEKL. The CDR3 DNA follows: TGCGCCAGCAGCCTCGGATTCGGGGAGCTGTTTTTT. Residues: CASSLGFGELFF.

The chain couples TRBV7-6 to TRBJ2-3, with 9 bases that match TRBD1. V gave up 5 bases and J gave up 1 base; unmatched junction bases: 4. The CDR3 loop spans 15 amino acids. CDR1 SGHVS and CDR2 FNYEAQ come from the germline V gene. CDR3 bases: TGTGCCAGCAGCCGGGGGACAGGGCGCACAGATACGCAGTATTTT. Protein: CASSRGTGRTDTQYF.

The chain links TRBV9 to TRBJ1-1; a possible D gene is TRBD1 (5 bases). CDR1 and CDR2 (germline): SGDLS, YYNGEE. CDR3 size: 13 residues. The germline V and J ends were trimmed by 3 bases and 4 bases, with 10 bases remaining between them. CDR3 residues: CASSEGPGTEAFF. The CDR3 nucleotides read TGTGCCAGCAGCGAGGGACCAGGCACTGAAGCTTTCTTT. The full variable domain, rest sourced from reference TRBV9 and TRBJ1-1, is DSGVTQTPKHLITATGQRVTLRCSPRSGDLSVYWYQQSLDQGLQFLIQYYNGEERAKGNILERFSAQQFPDLHSELNLSSLELGDSALYFCASSEGPGTEAFFGQGTRLTVV.

The chain carries TRBV21-1 and TRBJ1-1. TRBV21-1 is annotated as a pseudogene. The CDR3 totals 16 residues. CDR3 sequence reads: CASYCIGLLNWVEAFF. In DNA, the CDR3 is TGTGCCAGCTATTGTATCGGACTTTTAAATTGGGTTGAAGCTTTCTTT.

The chain joins TRBV5-1 to TRBJ2-7; TRBD2 agrees at 8 bases. V shed 4 bases, J shed 4 bases, and the junction held 10 bases outside the gene matches. The CDR3 extends over 15 amino acids. Germline V gene data show CDR1 as SGHRS and CDR2 as YFSETQ. The CDR3 loop reads CASSPPAGGLYEQYF. Written as DNA, the CDR3 is TGCGCCAGCAGCCCCCCGGCGGGAGGACTTTACGAGCAGTACTTC.

The chain carries TRBV2 and TRBJ1-5; D is ambiguous. Germline V lookup: CDR1 SNHLY, CDR2 FYNNEI. This CDR3 is built from 14 residues. V was cut by 7 bases and J by 2 bases, with 12 bases left in between. In DNA form, the CDR3 reads TGTGCCAGCACCTGGGAGGGTGGCAATCAGCCCCAGCATTTT. Its protein is CASTWEGGNQPQHF.

CDR3 nucleotide sequence: TGCGCCAGCCCCCAGAGGAAGTCGGCTAGCCAAGACCCCACAGATACGCAGTATTTT. Translation gives CASPQRKSASQDPTDTQYF. The chain is built from TRBV4-1 and TRBJ2-3; a possible D gene is TRBD2 (5 bases). The CDR3 sequence is 19 residues long. V was pared by 8 bases and J by 2 bases, with 29 bases between. Germline V lookup: CDR1 MGHRA, CDR2 YSYEKL.

The V and J genes are TRBV4-1 and TRBJ1-2; D possibly corresponds to TRBD1 (5 bases). The CDR3 sequence is 16 residues long. Trimming pared 1 base from V and 3 bases from J, leaving 15 bases between. Germline assignment: CDR1 MGHRA and CDR2 YSYEKL. The CDR3 coding sequence is TGCGCCAGCAGCCAAGTCCCCCAGGGTATTGACTATGGCTACACCTTC. This translates into CASSQVPQGIDYGYTF.